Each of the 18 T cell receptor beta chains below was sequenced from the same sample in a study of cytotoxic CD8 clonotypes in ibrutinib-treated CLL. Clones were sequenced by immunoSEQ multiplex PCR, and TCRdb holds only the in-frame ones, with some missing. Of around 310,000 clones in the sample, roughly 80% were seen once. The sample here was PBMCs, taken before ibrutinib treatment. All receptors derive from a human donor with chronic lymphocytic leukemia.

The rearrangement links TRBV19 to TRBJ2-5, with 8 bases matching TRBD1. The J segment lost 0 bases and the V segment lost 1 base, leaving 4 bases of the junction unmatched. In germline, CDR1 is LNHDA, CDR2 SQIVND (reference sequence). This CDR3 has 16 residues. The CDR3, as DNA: TGTGCCAGTAGTATAGGGAGGACAGGGTACCAAGAGACCCAGTACTTC. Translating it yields CASSIGRTGYQETQYF.

The CDR3 DNA follows: TGTGCCACCACGCTTAATCTGGGGGACAATGAGCAGTTCTTC. This encodes CATTLNLGDNEQFF. This rearrangement joins TRBV5-5 to TRBJ2-1, with D perhaps assigned TRBD1 or TRBD2 (5 bases each). The V end lost 9 bases, the J end lost 5 bases, and 18 bases lay between the germline ends. This CDR3 has 14 amino acids. Germline V gene lookup returns CDR1 SGHKS and CDR2 YYEKEE (reference sequence).

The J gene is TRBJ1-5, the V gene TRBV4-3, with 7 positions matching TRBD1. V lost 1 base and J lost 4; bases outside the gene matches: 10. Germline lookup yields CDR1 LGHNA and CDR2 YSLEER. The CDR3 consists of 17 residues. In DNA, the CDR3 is TGCGCCAGCAGCCAAGTGGTAGGGGGCGCGGGAAATCAGCCCCAGCATTTT. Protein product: CASSQVVGGAGNQPQHF.

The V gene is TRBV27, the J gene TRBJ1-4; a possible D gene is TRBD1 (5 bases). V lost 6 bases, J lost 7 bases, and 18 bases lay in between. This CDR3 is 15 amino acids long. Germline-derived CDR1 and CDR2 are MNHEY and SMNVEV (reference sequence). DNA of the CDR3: TGTGCCAGCAGCCGAACAGGAATAAGGTTTGAAAAACTGTTTTTT. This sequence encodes CASSRTGIRFEKLFF.

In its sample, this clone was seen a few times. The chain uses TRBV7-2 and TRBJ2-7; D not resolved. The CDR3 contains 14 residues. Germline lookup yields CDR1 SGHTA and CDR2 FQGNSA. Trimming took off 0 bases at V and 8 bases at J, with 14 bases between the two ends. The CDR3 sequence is CASSLAGSFVQQYF. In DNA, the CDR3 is TGTGCCAGCAGCTTAGCGGGATCCTTTGTCCAGCAGTACTTC.

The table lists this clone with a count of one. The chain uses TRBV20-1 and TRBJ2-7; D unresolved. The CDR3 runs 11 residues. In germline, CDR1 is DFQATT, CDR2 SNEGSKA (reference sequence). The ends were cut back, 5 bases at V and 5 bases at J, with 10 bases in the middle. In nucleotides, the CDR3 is TGCAGTGCTCAAATCCGGGACGAGCAGTACTTC. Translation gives CSAQIRDEQYF.

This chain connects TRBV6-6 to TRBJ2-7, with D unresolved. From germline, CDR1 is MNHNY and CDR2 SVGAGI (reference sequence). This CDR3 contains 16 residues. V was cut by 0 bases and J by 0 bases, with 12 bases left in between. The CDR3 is CASSYSGQVSSYEQYF. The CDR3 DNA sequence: TGTGCCAGCAGTTACTCAGGGCAGGTGAGCTCCTACGAGCAGTACTTC.

The CDR3 DNA sequence: TGTGCCAGCAGCGTGGCAACAGGGGGATCTGCGAACACTGAAGCTTTCTTT. Protein: CASSVATGGSANTEAFF. The chain is built from TRBV9 and TRBJ1-1, with 8 bases that match TRBD1. The CDR3 has 17 amino acids. The trim removed 2 bases at V and 1 base at J, leaving 10 bases unmatched. CDR1 and CDR2 (germline): SGDLS, YYNGEE.

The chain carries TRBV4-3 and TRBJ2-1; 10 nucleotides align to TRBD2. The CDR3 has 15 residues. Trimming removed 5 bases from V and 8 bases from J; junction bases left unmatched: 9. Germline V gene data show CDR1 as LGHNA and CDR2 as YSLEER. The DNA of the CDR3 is TGCGCCAGCAGCGGAAGAGCGGGAGGGCCGGATGAGCAGTTCTTC. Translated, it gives CASSGRAGGPDEQFF.

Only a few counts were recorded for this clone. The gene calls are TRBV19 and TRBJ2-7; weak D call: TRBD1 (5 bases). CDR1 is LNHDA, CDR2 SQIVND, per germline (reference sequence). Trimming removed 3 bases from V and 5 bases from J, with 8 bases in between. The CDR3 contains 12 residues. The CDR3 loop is CASSIVGDEQYF. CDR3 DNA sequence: TGTGCCAGTAGTATTGTAGGGGACGAGCAGTACTTC.

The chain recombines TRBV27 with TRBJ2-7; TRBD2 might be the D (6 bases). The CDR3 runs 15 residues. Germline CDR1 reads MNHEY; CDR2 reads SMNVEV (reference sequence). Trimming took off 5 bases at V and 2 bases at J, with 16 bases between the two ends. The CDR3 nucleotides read TGTGCCAGCAGTCCGACTAGGGTAACTCCCTACGAGCAGTACTTC. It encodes CASSPTRVTPYEQYF.

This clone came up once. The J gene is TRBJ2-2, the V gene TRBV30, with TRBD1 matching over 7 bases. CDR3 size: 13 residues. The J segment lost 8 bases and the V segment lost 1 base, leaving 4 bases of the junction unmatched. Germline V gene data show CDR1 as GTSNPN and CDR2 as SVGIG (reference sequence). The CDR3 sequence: CAWSGTGSGELFF. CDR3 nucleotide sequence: TGTGCCTGGAGTGGGACAGGCTCTGGGGAGCTGTTTTTT.

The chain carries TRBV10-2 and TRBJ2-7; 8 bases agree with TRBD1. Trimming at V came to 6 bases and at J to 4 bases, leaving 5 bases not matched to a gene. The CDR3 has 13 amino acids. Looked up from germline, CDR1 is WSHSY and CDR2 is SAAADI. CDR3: CASRDDRGYEQYF. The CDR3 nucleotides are TGCGCCAGCAGGGATGACAGGGGTTACGAGCAGTACTTC.

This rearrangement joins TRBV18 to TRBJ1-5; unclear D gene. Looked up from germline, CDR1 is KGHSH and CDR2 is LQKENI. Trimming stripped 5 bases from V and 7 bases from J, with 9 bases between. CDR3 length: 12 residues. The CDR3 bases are TGTGCCAGCTCAGATGGCGCCCAGCCCCAGCATTTT. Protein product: CASSDGAQPQHF.

For the CDR3, the DNA is TGTGCCAGCAGATCGGACGGGTACATGAACACTGAAGCTTTCTTT. Its translation: CASRSDGYMNTEAFF. J is TRBJ1-1 and V is TRBV6-5; D remains ambiguous. Looked up from germline, CDR1 is MNHEY and CDR2 is SVGAGI. This CDR3 contains 15 residues. V was trimmed by 6 bases and J by 0 bases, leaving 14 bases between them.

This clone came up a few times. This CDR3 reads CASSAGLAGQNIQYF. The CDR3 DNA reads as TGTGCCAGCAGCGCGGGACTAGCGGGACAAAACATTCAGTACTTC. The V gene is TRBV9, the J gene TRBJ2-4, with TRBD2 matching over 13 bases. Germline trimming cut 3 bases from V and 5 bases from J; bases unmatched to any gene: 2. Germline loops: CDR1 SGDLS, CDR2 YYNGEE. There are 15 residues in the CDR3. The full variable domain, completed using reference TRBV9 and TRBJ2-4, is DSGVTQTPKHLITATGQRVTLRCSPRSGDLSVYWYQQSLDQGLQFLIQYYNGEERAKGNILERFSAQQFPDLHSELNLSSLELGDSALYFCASSAGLAGQNIQYFGAGTRLSVL.

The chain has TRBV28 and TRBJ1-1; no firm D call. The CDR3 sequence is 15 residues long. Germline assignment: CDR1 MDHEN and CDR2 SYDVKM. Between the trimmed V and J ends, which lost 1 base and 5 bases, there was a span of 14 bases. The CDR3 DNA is TGTGCCAGCAGTTTATCCTGGGCCCTTCGGACTGAAGCTTTCTTT. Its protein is CASSLSWALRTEAFF.

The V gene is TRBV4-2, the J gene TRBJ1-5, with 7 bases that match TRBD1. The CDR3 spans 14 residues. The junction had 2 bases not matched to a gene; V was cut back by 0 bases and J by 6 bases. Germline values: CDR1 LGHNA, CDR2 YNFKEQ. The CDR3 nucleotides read TGTGCCAGCAGCCAAGAAGGGGGCCGTCAGCCCCAGCATTTT. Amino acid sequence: CASSQEGGRQPQHF.